A single sample gave rise to the 17 T cell receptor beta chains below, sequenced in a study. TCRdb redid the calling of the RT-PCR reads with MiXCR, one entry per CDR3 protein. The table records more than 550,000 distinct CDR3 sequences, 11% to 15% of them present only once. Material: memory CD4+ T cells from blood. All receptors come from a female donor in good health, serving as a healthy control.

This clonotype was seen only once. CDR3 nucleotide sequence: TGTGCCAGCAGTTCACAGGGGGCTAACTATGGCTACACCTTC. Its protein is CASSSQGANYGYTF. The V and J genes are TRBV28 and TRBJ1-2; TRBD1 matches 8 bases. The CDR3 length is 14 residues. V gave up 4 bases and J gave up 0 bases; unmatched junction bases: 1. The germline gives CDR1 MDHEN, CDR2 SYDVKM.

This clonotype came up a few times. The chain recombines TRBV7-3 with TRBJ2-1, with TRBD2 matching 10 bases. The CDR3 length is 16 residues. J lost 7 bases, V lost 4 bases, and 10 bases had no gene match. Germline CDR1 SGHTA, CDR2 FQGTGA. This CDR3 is CASSSRGAGGGNEQFF. The CDR3 coding sequence is TGTGCCAGCAGCTCCAGGGGAGCGGGAGGGGGGAATGAGCAGTTCTTC.

Ten or more counts support this clonotype. V usage is TRBV7-9 and J usage is TRBJ1-2, with 7 nucleotides matching TRBD1. The V gene's germline CDR1 is SEHNR and CDR2 FQNEAQ (reference sequence). The CDR3 contains 14 residues. Losses at the gene ends were 3 bases for V and 4 bases for J; bases not matched to a gene: 5. The CDR3, as DNA: TGTGCCAGCAGCTTTACAGGGGCTGGCTATGGCTACACCTTC. Protein: CASSFTGAGYGYTF.

The rearrangement links TRBV28 to TRBJ2-4; 8 bases are a match to TRBD2. The CDR3 runs 19 residues. Looked up from germline, CDR1 is MDHEN and CDR2 is SYDVKM. Trimming removed 4 bases from V and 0 bases from J; junction bases left unmatched: 14. The CDR3 loop is CASSSFGLAGPLAKNIQYF. In DNA, the CDR3 is TGTGCCAGCAGTTCCTTTGGGCTAGCGGGTCCCCTAGCCAAAAACATTCAGTACTTC.

The sample holds a few counts of this clonotype. The rearrangement joins TRBV12-3 or TRBV12-4 to TRBJ1-5; no clear D. Trimming pared 4 bases from V and 1 base from J, leaving 14 bases between. This CDR3 has 16 amino acids. CDR3 residues: CASSSRGRVSNQPQHF. The CDR3 DNA reads as TGTGCCAGCAGTTCTCGTGGACGGGTCAGCAATCAGCCCCAGCATTTT.

The chain employs TRBV7-2 and TRBJ2-5, with 13 positions matching TRBD2. Unmatched junction bases numbered 5, after V lost 5 bases and J lost 2 bases. The CDR3 runs 16 residues. Germline values: CDR1 SGHTA, CDR2 FQGNSA. The CDR3 here is CASSRLLAGGQETQYF. In DNA, the CDR3 is TGTGCCAGCAGCCGATTACTAGCGGGGGGGCAAGAGACCCAGTACTTC.

The V call is TRBV5-6, the J call TRBJ1-1; D perhaps matches TRBD1 (5 bases). V dropped 5 bases and J dropped 3 bases, with 11 bases sitting between them. The CDR3 covers 13 residues. From germline, CDR1 is SGHDT and CDR2 YYEEEE. Here the CDR3 DNA reads TGTGCCAGCAGTTCCGGGACCTACACTGAAGCTTTCTTT. Its translation: CASSSGTYTEAFF. Combining the CDR3 with reference TRBV5-6 and TRBJ1-1 gives the whole variable domain DAGVTQSPTHLIKTRGQQVTLRCSPKSGHDTVSWYQQALGQGPQFIFQYYEEEERQRGNFPDRFSGHQFPNYSSELNVNALLLGDSALYLCASSSGTYTEAFFGQGTRLTVV.

V usage is TRBV28 and J usage is TRBJ2-1; no reliable D call. The germline V gene has CDR1 MDHEN and CDR2 SYDVKM. V lost 8 bases, J lost 0 bases, and 14 bases lay in between. The CDR3 length is 15 residues. The CDR3 protein is CASFAGQVSYNEQFF. CDR3 in DNA: TGTGCCAGCTTCGCCGGGCAGGTCTCCTACAATGAGCAGTTCTTC.

This chain connects TRBV5-1 to TRBJ2-5; maybe TRBD2 (5 bases). CDR3 length: 13 amino acids. Germline loops: CDR1 SGHRS, CDR2 YFSETQ. V was cut by 4 bases and J by 7 bases, with 14 bases left in between. CDR3 DNA sequence: TGCGCCAGCAGCCCAGGTTCAGAGGGGACCCAGTACTTC. Protein product: CASSPGSEGTQYF.

This clonotype was observed a handful of times. V usage is TRBV12-3 or TRBV12-4 and J usage is TRBJ1-2; 11 bases are a match to TRBD1. Trimming removed 6 bases from V and 5 bases from J; junction bases left unmatched: 8. CDR3 length: 15 residues. CDR3 in amino acids: CASRAPGTGGYGYTF. In nucleotides, the CDR3 is TGTGCCAGCAGGGCCCCCGGGACAGGGGGGTATGGCTACACCTTC.

This clonotype has a count of ten or more. V and J are TRBV20-1 and TRBJ2-3, with 11 bases identical to TRBD2. Germline assignment: CDR1 DFQATT and CDR2 SNEGSKA (reference sequence). V lost 6 bases and J lost 2; bases outside the gene matches: 10. This CDR3 is 16 amino acids long. The DNA for the CDR3 is TGCAGTGCCCTAATGACGACTAGCGGGACCACAGATACGCAGTATTTT. It translates to CSALMTTSGTTDTQYF.

The chain carries TRBV5-1 and TRBJ2-6; D might be TRBD2 (6 bases). Trimming stripped 1 base from V and 4 bases from J, with 15 bases between. Germline CDR1 SGHRS, CDR2 YFSETQ. This CDR3 spans 17 amino acids. The CDR3 here is CASSLLPPRGGANVLTF. CDR3 DNA sequence: TGCGCCAGCAGCTTGCTGCCTCCCCGGGGGGGGGCCAACGTCCTGACTTTC. The full variable domain, in which reference TRBV5-1 and TRBJ2-6 provide the parts outside the CDR3, is KAGVTQTPRYLIKTRGQQVTLSCSPISGHRSVSWYQQTPGQGLQFLFEYFSETQRNKGNFPGRFSGRQFSNSRSEMNVSTLELGDSALYLCASSLLPPRGGANVLTFGAGSRLTVL.

This clonotype was detected many times. The chain recombines TRBV6-5 with TRBJ2-7, with D hard to call. V lost 2 bases to trimming and J lost 2 bases, with 10 bases between them. Germline CDR1 reads MNHEY; CDR2 reads SVGAGI. The CDR3 extends over 14 amino acids. The CDR3 nucleotides read TGTGCCAGCAGTTACAAGGTGAATACCTACGAGCAGTACTTC. Its translation: CASSYKVNTYEQYF.

This clonotype occurred many times. The chain recombines TRBV7-9 with TRBJ2-5, with no clear D. The CDR3 covers 12 residues. V dropped 6 bases and J dropped 4 bases, with 9 bases sitting between them. The germline CDR1 and CDR2 sequences are SEHNR and FQNEAQ (reference sequence). In DNA form, the CDR3 reads TGTGCCAGCAGTTTTAAACGAGAGACCCAGTACTTC. This sequence encodes CASSFKRETQYF.

This clonotype was recorded at least ten times. This chain links TRBV27 with TRBJ2-5; 7 bases match TRBD1. Germline CDR1 is MNHEY and CDR2 is SMNVEV (reference sequence). The V and J ends lost 5 bases and 5 bases, in that order; junction bases with no gene match: 5. CDR3 length equals 13 residues. CDR3 sequence (DNA): TGTGCCAGCAGTCACAGGGGCTGGGAGACCCAGTACTTC. It specifies CASSHRGWETQYF.

The chain employs TRBV25-1 and TRBJ2-1; D remains ambiguous. Trimming stripped 5 bases from V and 9 bases from J, with 8 bases between. The germline V gene has CDR1 MGHDK and CDR2 SYGVNS. The CDR3 extends over 11 amino acids. The chain's CDR3 is CASSWTAEQFF. As DNA, the CDR3 is TGTGCCAGCAGTTGGACCGCTGAGCAGTTCTTC.

The chain links TRBV6-1 to TRBJ1-1; 10 bases agree with TRBD1. CDR3 length: 13 amino acids. CDR1 and CDR2 (germline): MNHNS, SASEGT. The V segment lost 3 bases and the J segment 11 bases; nucleotides outside the gene matches: 6. In nucleotides, the CDR3 is TGTGCCAGCAGTGATCGGGACAGGGGCTTCGCTTTCTTT. Translation: CASSDRDRGFAFF.